Following are 11 T cell receptor beta chains from one sample sequenced in a study of T cell responses to AZD1222 COVID-19 vaccine. Sequencing was performed with immunoSEQ multiplex PCR; in TCRdb, only in-frame clones are kept and a portion is missing. The table includes roughly 67,000 clones, about 89% detected once. The sample here was peripheral blood, taken 28 days after the second AZD1222 dose. The receptors were sampled from an adult who received the AZD1222 COVID-19 vaccine.

The chain recombines TRBV5-5 with TRBJ2-7, with D maybe TRBD2 (6 bases). Germline V lookup: CDR1 SGHKS, CDR2 YYEKEE (reference sequence). The CDR3 consists of 13 residues. Trimming left V 6 bases short and J 12 bases short, with 22 bases between. CDR3 amino acids: CASTSGGSGLMYF. For the CDR3, the DNA is TGTGCCAGCACCTCAGGTGGCAGCGGGCTTATGTACTTC.

V is TRBV7-8 and J is TRBJ2-7; D possibly matches TRBD1 or TRBD2 (5 bases each). Germline V gives CDR1 SGHVS, CDR2 FQNEAQ. The CDR3 extends over 15 amino acids. Between the trimmed V and J ends, which lost 1 base and 2 bases, there was a span of 12 bases. In DNA form, the CDR3 reads TGTGCCAGCAGCTTAGATCAGGGAGTTGCCTACGAGCAGTACTTC. The encoded protein is CASSLDQGVAYEQYF.

The V call is TRBV20-1, the J call TRBJ2-3, with 12 bases that match TRBD2. The CDR3 covers 19 residues. Germline CDR1 DFQATT, CDR2 SNEGSKA (reference sequence). V was pared by 3 bases and J by 2 bases, with 15 bases of the junction left unmatched. In nucleotides, the CDR3 is TGCAGTGCTAGTTGTCCTCCCCGTAGGACTAGCGGGATCACAGATACGCAGTATTTT. Translated: CSASCPPRRTSGITDTQYF.

The CDR3 spells CASSQAEPGLADPSSYNEQFF. The CDR3 DNA is TGCGCCAGCAGCCAAGCGGAACCGGGACTAGCGGATCCCAGCTCCTACAATGAGCAGTTCTTC. J is TRBJ2-1 and V is TRBV4-3; 11 bases are shared with TRBD2. Germline V gene lookup returns CDR1 LGHNA and CDR2 YSLEER. Germline trimming cut 1 base from V and 0 bases from J; bases unmatched to any gene: 14. The CDR3 contains 21 residues.

The V call is TRBV30, the J call TRBJ1-1; D ambiguous. Germline values: CDR1 GTSNPN, CDR2 SVGIG (reference sequence). V was pared by 3 bases and J by 7 bases, with 9 bases between. The CDR3 runs to 11 residues. The CDR3 DNA reads as TGTGCCTGGAGCCCTTTCCGTGAAGCTTTCTTT. This sequence encodes CAWSPFREAFF.

This clone turned up a few times. Here the CDR3 reads CASSATTGSTVYTF. The CDR3, as DNA: TGTGCCAGCAGCGCGACGACAGGGAGCACGGTCTACACCTTC. This chain connects TRBV9 to TRBJ1-2, with 7 bases aligning to TRBD1. J gave up 10 bases and V 3 bases, and 12 bases lay outside the gene matches. CDR1 SGDLS and CDR2 YYNGEE come from the germline V gene. The length of the CDR3 is 14 residues. The variable domain in full, completed from reference TRBV9 and TRBJ1-2, reads DSGVTQTPKHLITATGQRVTLRCSPRSGDLSVYWYQQSLDQGLQFLIQYYNGEERAKGNILERFSAQQFPDLHSELNLSSLELGDSALYFCASSATTGSTVYTFGSGTRLTVV.

The V gene is TRBV5-4, the J gene TRBJ2-7; possibly TRBD1 or TRBD2 for D (5 bases each). In germline, CDR1 is SGHNT, CDR2 YYREEE (reference sequence). V was shortened by 1 base and J by 4 bases, with 9 bases between the two germline ends. This CDR3 has 13 residues. In DNA, the CDR3 is TGTGCCAGCAGCTTGCAAGGGGAGTACGAGCAGTACTTC. Protein product: CASSLQGEYEQYF.

This rearrangement joins TRBV19 to TRBJ1-1; TRBD1 matches 7 bases. CDR3 size: 12 residues. Germline V lookup: CDR1 LNHDA, CDR2 SQIVND (reference sequence). Trimming cost V 10 bases and J 3 bases; bases outside gene matches: 5. CDR3 in DNA: TGTGCCACCTCGGGACAGTACACTGAAGCTTTCTTT. This codes for CATSGQYTEAFF.

This clone was recorded once. The gene calls are TRBV7-9 and TRBJ2-7; perhaps TRBD1 as D (5 bases). Germline lookup yields CDR1 SEHNR and CDR2 FQNEAQ (reference sequence). Trimming cost V 3 bases and J 5 bases, with 23 bases left between them. CDR3 length: 17 amino acids. The CDR3 loop is CASSFPPGWGPPHEQYF. CDR3 bases: TGTGCCAGCAGCTTCCCCCCAGGATGGGGCCCACCCCACGAGCAGTACTTC.

The rearrangement joins TRBV7-2 to TRBJ2-3; D is ambiguous. The germline CDR1 and CDR2 sequences are SGHTA and FQGNSA. Between the trimmed V and J ends, which lost 5 bases and 5 bases, there was a span of 11 bases. CDR3 length equals 13 residues. CDR3 loop: CASSRKTGDTQYF. The CDR3 coding sequence is TGTGCCAGCAGCCGCAAGACGGGAGATACGCAGTATTTT.

This clone was detected only once. The gene calls are TRBV27 and TRBJ2-7, with D possibly called TRBD1 or TRBD2 (5 bases each). This CDR3 region has 17 residues. CDR1 and CDR2 (germline): MNHEY, SMNVEV (reference sequence). V dropped 5 bases and J dropped 1 base, with 21 bases sitting between them. In DNA form, the CDR3 reads TGTGCCAGCAGTCCCCTACGGCTCCGGGACGGATCCTACGAGCAGTACTTC. Translated, it gives CASSPLRLRDGSYEQYF.